The TCR beta chain under discussion was sequenced for a study of type 1 and type 2 diabetes patients. Study information: The cohort mixed type 1 diabetes, type 2 diabetes and nondiabetic donors.

The V segment lost 2 bases and the J segment 3 bases; nucleotides outside the gene matches: 4. This CDR3 contains 14 residues. PCR was run on genomic DNA. The TCR beta CDR3 region was amplified using 30 forward and 13 reverse primers. TCRdb processed the multiplex PCR reads anew with MiXCR; each CDR3 protein has one entry. The data contain a few hundred thousand distinct CDR3 sequences, around 47% of them singletons. This clonotype was seen a few times. This chain connects TRBV12-3 or TRBV12-4 to TRBJ2-7, with 7 bases fitting TRBD2. This clonotype originated in a man younger than 30 with type 2 diabetes. The sample taken for sequencing was peripheral blood mononuclear cells (PBMCs). CDR3 DNA sequence: TGTGCCAGCAGTTTAAGGGACTACAACTACGAGCAGTACTTC. It encodes CASSLRDYNYEQYF.